This T cell receptor (beta chain) was observed in a study of blood T cell repertoires in COVID-19. Study information: Italy, Spain and the United States were the sources of the convalescent and acute COVID-19 samples.

Per the original methods: Reference gene primer amplification gave estimated nucleated cell counts. TCRdb's table, derived via immunoSEQ multiplex PCR, lists solely in-frame clones and lacks some. The V and J calls and clone size are taken from that table; D and trimming were inferred from the DNA. This table has a few hundred thousand clones, approximately 87% appearing once. The V gene's germline CDR1 is MGHRA and CDR2 YSYEKL. Trimming took 1 base from V and 2 from J, leaving 11 bases between them. This CDR3 has 16 amino acids. Recruits, aged roughly 18 to 95 years, lived in 20 to 30 US areas. Participants had their cohort set by participant-reported clinical history.

Sequences were obtained from PBMCs or T cells enriched from blood (not recorded which). The origin of this receptor is a woman aged 45-60 years who had recovered from COVID-19. This chain links TRBV4-1 with TRBJ2-2, with a possible D match to TRBD2 (6 bases). This CDR3 is CASSQGGGLNTGELFF. DNA for the CDR3: TGCGCCAGCAGCCAAGGTGGAGGGCTTAACACCGGGGAGCTGTTTTTT.